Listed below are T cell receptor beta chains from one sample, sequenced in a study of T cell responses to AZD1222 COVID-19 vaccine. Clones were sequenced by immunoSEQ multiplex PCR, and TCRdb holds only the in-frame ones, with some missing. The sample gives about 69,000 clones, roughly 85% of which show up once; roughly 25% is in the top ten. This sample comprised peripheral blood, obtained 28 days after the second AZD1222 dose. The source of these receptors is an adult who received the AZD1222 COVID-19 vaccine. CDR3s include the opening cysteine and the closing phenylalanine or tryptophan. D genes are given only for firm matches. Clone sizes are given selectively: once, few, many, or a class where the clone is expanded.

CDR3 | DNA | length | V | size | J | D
CASSARAPETQYF | TGTGCCAGCAGTGCCCGGGCCCCAGAGACCCAGTACTTC | 13 | TRBV2 | . | TRBJ2-5 | .
CASIGAGVGGIQYF | TGTGCCAGCATAGGGGCAGGGGTGGGTGGCATTCAGTACTTC | 14 | TRBV6-5 | . | TRBJ2-4 | .
CASSEGNRGDYGYTF | TGTGCCAGCAGTGAAGGAAACAGGGGGGACTATGGCTACACCTTC | 15 | TRBV6-1 | . | TRBJ1-2 | TRBD1
CASSFVGGGSGYTF | TGTGCCAGCAGTTTTGTTGGGGGAGGGTCTGGCTACACCTTC | 14 | TRBV28 | . | TRBJ1-2 | .
CASSPEETQYF | TGTGCCAGCTCACCGGAGGAGACCCAGTACTTC | 11 | TRBV18 | . | TRBJ2-5 | .
CASTSYTGELFF | TGTGCCAGCACCTCCTACACCGGGGAGCTGTTTTTT | 12 | TRBV12-3/TRBV12-4 | . | TRBJ2-2 | .
CASGWPEQFF | TGTGCCAGCGGGTGGCCTGAGCAGTTCTTC | 10 | TRBV2 | . | TRBJ2-1 | .
CATSRVLSDEQFF | TGTGCCACCAGCAGAGTGCTCAGTGATGAGCAGTTCTTC | 13 | TRBV15 | . | TRBJ2-1 | .
CASTDVGQQETQYF | TGTGCCAGCACCGACGTGGGACAGCAAGAGACCCAGTACTTC | 14 | TRBV7-9 | . | TRBJ2-5 | TRBD1
CASSSDPMGTQYF | TGTGCCAGCAGCTCAGATCCCATGGGTACGCAGTATTTT | 13 | TRBV3-1/TRBV3-2 | . | TRBJ2-3 | .
CASHLGGTGELFF | TGTGCCAGCCACTTAGGGGGGACCGGGGAGCTGTTTTTT | 13 | TRBV7-2 | . | TRBJ2-2 | .
CSVWTGKYYGYTF | TGCAGCGTATGGACAGGGAAGTACTATGGCTACACCTTC | 13 | TRBV29-1 | . | TRBJ1-2 | TRBD1
CASSQVVNTEAFF | TGTGCCAGCAGTCAAGTGGTGAACACTGAAGCTTTCTTT | 13 | TRBV27 | once | TRBJ1-1 | .
CASSVGHRGDEQYF | TGTGCCAGCAGCGTAGGCCACAGGGGTGACGAGCAGTACTTC | 14 | TRBV9 | . | TRBJ2-7 | TRBD1
CASSFRLSYEQYF | TGTGCCAGCAGCTTCAGACTCTCCTACGAGCAGTACTTC | 13 | TRBV11-3 | . | TRBJ2-7 | .
CASRPYKNTEAFF | TGTGCCAGCAGACCTTACAAGAACACTGAAGCTTTCTTT | 13 | TRBV6-5 | . | TRBJ1-1 | .
CASSIQAVENTGELFF | TGTGCCAGCTCGATACAGGCCGTAGAGAACACCGGGGAGCTGTTTTTT | 16 | TRBV18 | . | TRBJ2-2 | .
CASSIEGRPLNGAFF | TGTGCCAGTAGTATAGAGGGAAGACCCCTTAACGGAGCTTTCTTT | 15 | TRBV19 | . | TRBJ1-1 | .
CASSFQGGNTEAFF | TGTGCCAGCAGCTTTCAAGGTGGAAACACTGAAGCTTTCTTT | 14 | TRBV7-9 | . | TRBJ1-1 | .
CASSLDGQDGEQYF | TGCGCCAGCAGCTTGGATGGGCAGGATGGCGAGCAGTACTTC | 14 | TRBV5-1 | . | TRBJ2-7 | .
CASSQPESNYGYTF | TGTGCCAGCTCACAGCCAGAAAGTAACTATGGCTACACCTTC | 14 | TRBV18 | . | TRBJ1-2 | .
CASSIRQNYGYTF | TGTGCCAGTAGTATTCGACAGAACTATGGCTACACCTTC | 13 | TRBV19 | few | TRBJ1-2 | .
CARPTDRADGYTF | TGTGCCAGACCTACCGACAGGGCCGATGGCTACACCTTC | 13 | TRBV2 | . | TRBJ1-2 | TRBD1
CASRELDSYGYTF | TGTGCCAGCCGGGAGCTGGATAGCTATGGCTACACCTTC | 13 | TRBV6-5 | . | TRBJ1-2 | .
CASSRSGNTGELFF | TGTGCCAGCAGTCGCTCAGGGAACACCGGGGAGCTGTTTTTT | 14 | TRBV6-5 | . | TRBJ2-2 | .
CASSFSHRPNTEAFF | TGTGCCAGCAGCTTTAGTCACCGACCGAACACTGAAGCTTTCTTT | 15 | TRBV5-4 | . | TRBJ1-1 | .
CASSIFQGANTGELFF | TGTGCCAGTAGTATCTTCCAGGGGGCCAACACCGGGGAGCTGTTTTTT | 16 | TRBV19 | once | TRBJ2-2 | TRBD1